Shown below are 31 T cell receptor beta chains from a single sample sequenced in a study of high-grade serous ovarian cancer treatment subgroups. The table came from immunoSEQ multiplex PCR; TCRdb's copy has only in-frame clones and leaves some out. The table shows about 8,500 clones, with about 75% occurring only once. Tumor samples were taken before definitive surgery or chemotherapy. Source material: tumor tissue. The receptors were gathered from a human donor with high-grade serous ovarian cancer.

V usage is TRBV15 and J usage is TRBJ1-2; 11 bases line up with TRBD1. V shed 5 bases and J 3 bases; nucleotides not matched to a gene: 5. Germline V gene sequence: CDR1 LNHNV, CDR2 YYDKDF (reference sequence). The CDR3 is 15 residues long. CDR3 coding DNA: TGTGCCACCAGCCCGGACAGGGGGCGCGACTATGGCTACACCTTC. As protein: CATSPDRGRDYGYTF.

The J gene is TRBJ1-1, the V gene TRBV4-3; no clear D. V shed 4 bases and J shed 1 base, with 7 bases lying between them. Germline-derived CDR1 and CDR2 are LGHNA and YSLEER. The CDR3 covers 13 residues. The CDR3: CASSLRRNTEAFF. The CDR3, as DNA: TGCGCCAGCAGCCTCCGGAGGAACACTGAAGCTTTCTTT.

The rearrangement uses TRBV6-1 and TRBJ1-2, with 8 bases lining up with TRBD1. V lost 5 bases and J lost 7; bases outside the gene matches: 3. Germline CDR1 MNHNS, CDR2 SASEGT. The CDR3 consists of 12 residues. CDR3 region: CASSTTGGGYTF. The CDR3 DNA is TGTGCCAGCAGTACCACAGGGGGTGGCTACACCTTC.

The rearrangement joins TRBV19 to TRBJ2-5, with TRBD1 matching 9 bases. V was pared by 4 bases and J by 5 bases, with 2 bases of the junction left unmatched. The CDR3 length is 13 residues. CDR1 and CDR2 from the germline V gene are LNHDA and SQIVND (reference sequence). The chain's CDR3 is CASSTGQGETQYF. CDR3 bases: TGTGCCAGTAGTACCGGACAGGGGGAGACCCAGTACTTC. The full variable domain, its missing parts supplied by reference TRBV19 and TRBJ2-5, is DGGITQSPKYLFRKEGQNVTLSCEQNLNHDAMYWYRQDPGQGLRLIYYSQIVNDFQKGDIAEGYSVSREKKESFPLTVTSAQKNPTAFYLCASSTGQGETQYFGPGTRLLVL.

J is TRBJ1-2 and V is TRBV2, with D tentatively TRBD1 (6 bases). Germline CDR1 SNHLY, CDR2 FYNNEI. The CDR3 spans 16 residues. The germline V and J ends were trimmed by 9 bases and 2 bases, with 22 bases remaining between them. The CDR3 region has the DNA TGTGCCAGTCGTGCATGGGGGGGCAAGGGAAACTATGGCTACACCTTC. This codes for CASRAWGGKGNYGYTF.

The rearrangement uses TRBV10-3 and TRBJ2-1; D is tentatively TRBD1 or TRBD2 (5 bases each). The CDR3 consists of 13 residues. The germline V gene encodes CDR1 ENHRY and CDR2 SYGVKD. The V and J ends lost 6 bases and 3 bases respectively, with 9 bases between them. The CDR3 DNA follows: TGTGCCATCAGCAGGGACGGCTACAATGAGCAGTTCTTC. Residues: CAISRDGYNEQFF.

The DNA for the CDR3 is TGTGCCAGCAGCTTAAACGGCGGGGGCCGGGAGACCCAGTACTTC. It encodes CASSLNGGGRETQYF. The chain couples TRBV7-2 to TRBJ2-5; D might be TRBD2 (7 bases). The CDR3 runs 15 residues. V was cut by 2 bases and J by 5 bases, with 15 bases left in between. Per the germline V gene, CDR1 is SGHTA and CDR2 is FQGNSA.

The chain links TRBV5-6 to TRBJ1-2; no firm D call. The CDR3 runs 12 residues. Germline V gene data show CDR1 as SGHDT and CDR2 as YYEEEE. V was trimmed by 4 bases and J by 6 bases, leaving 10 bases between them. The CDR3 reads CASSLGVDGYTF. CDR3 bases: TGTGCCAGCAGCCTCGGGGTTGATGGCTACACCTTC.

V is TRBV11-2 and J is TRBJ1-2; the match to TRBD1 covers 12 bases. V was pared by 3 bases and J by 0 bases, with 5 bases of the junction left unmatched. CDR3 length: 17 amino acids. The germline V gene encodes CDR1 SGHAT and CDR2 FQNNGV. The DNA for the CDR3 is TGTGCCAGCAGCTTCCCGGGACAGGGGGCTGCTAACTATGGCTACACCTTC. It yields the protein CASSFPGQGAANYGYTF.

This chain links TRBV6-4 with TRBJ2-3; possibly TRBD1 for D (5 bases). This CDR3 is 14 amino acids long. Per germline, CDR1 MRHNA and CDR2 SNTAGT. V was shortened by 5 bases and J by 2 bases, with 11 bases between the two germline ends. CDR3 amino acids: CASSPQGITDTQYF. The CDR3 coding sequence is TGTGCCAGCAGTCCCCAGGGAATCACAGATACGCAGTATTTT.

This sequence joins TRBV9 and TRBJ2-3, with a tentative D call TRBD2 (6 bases). The CDR3 consists of 16 residues. Germline V gene lookup returns CDR1 SGDLS and CDR2 YYNGEE. Trimming left V 2 bases short and J 3 bases short, with 16 bases between. CDR3 nucleotides: TGTGCCAGCAGCGTCGTTGCGGGATTCCCAACAGATACGCAGTATTTT. Translated, it gives CASSVVAGFPTDTQYF.

This clone was detected only once. The chain is built from TRBV5-1 and TRBJ2-3, with D perhaps matching TRBD1 (5 bases). V was pared by 4 bases and J by 6 bases, with 15 bases between. The CDR3 spans 14 residues. CDR1 and CDR2 from the germline V gene are SGHRS and YFSETQ. The CDR3 DNA follows: TGCGCCAGCAGCCTCGTCCCAGGGATGGATACGCAGTATTTT. Translated, it gives CASSLVPGMDTQYF.

This clone was seen a single time. The V and J genes are TRBV21-1 and TRBJ2-1; TRBD2 reflects the table's D call only, with no check against the DNA. TRBV21-1 is a known pseudogene. The CDR3 loop spans 16 amino acids. Here the CDR3 reads CASTGTSGGEGNEQFF. CDR3 nucleotide sequence: TGTGCCAGCACCGGGACTAGCGGGGGGGAGGGAAATGAGCAGTTCTTC.

The J gene is TRBJ1-4, the V gene TRBV10-1; D not resolved. Germline CDR1 reads WNHNN; CDR2 reads SYGVQD (reference sequence). The CDR3 spans 15 residues. V lost 4 bases to trimming and J lost 12 bases, with 21 bases between them. CDR3 region: CASSGSGVVMNELFF. CDR3 bases: TGCGCCAGCAGTGGCTCCGGGGTAGTAATGAATGAACTGTTTTTT.

This clone was counted once. This sequence joins TRBV7-2 and TRBJ2-7, with D possibly being TRBD2 (6 bases). CDR1 SGHTA and CDR2 FQGNSA come from the germline V gene. The CDR3 covers 13 residues. V was clipped by 7 bases and J by 5 bases, with 15 bases between them. The CDR3 is CASTLGWGDEQYF. In nucleotides, the CDR3 is TGTGCCAGCACCCTGGGGTGGGGGGACGAGCAGTACTTC.

Only a few counts were recorded for this clone. The chain has TRBV2 and TRBJ1-5, with TRBD1 matching over 7 bases. This CDR3 region has 15 residues. In germline, CDR1 is SNHLY, CDR2 FYNNEI. The trim removed 3 bases at V and 3 bases at J, leaving 5 bases unmatched. CDR3 protein: CASSERQGNNQPQHF. DNA of the CDR3: TGTGCCAGCAGTGAGAGACAGGGCAACAATCAGCCCCAGCATTTT. Full variable domain (outside the CDR3, taken from reference TRBV2 and TRBJ1-5): EPEVTQTPSHQVTQMGQEVILRCVPISNHLYFYWYRQILGQKVEFLVSFYNNEISEKSEIFDDQFSVERPDGSNFTLKIRSTKLEDSAMYFCASSERQGNNQPQHFGDGTRLSIL.

The chain links TRBV7-9 to TRBJ1-1; D gene uncertain. Germline loops: CDR1 SEHNR, CDR2 FQNEAQ (reference sequence). V was clipped by 3 bases and J by 3 bases, with 5 bases between them. The CDR3 is made up of 12 amino acids. CDR3 DNA: TGTGCCAGCAGCTTCTGGGACACTGAAGCTTTCTTT. This encodes CASSFWDTEAFF. The full variable domain, rest sourced from reference TRBV7-9 and TRBJ1-1, is DTGVSQNPRHKITKRGQNVTFRCDPISEHNRLYWYRQTLGQGPEFLTYFQNEAQLEKSRLLSDRFSAERPKGSFSTLEIQRTEQGDSAMYLCASSFWDTEAFFGQGTRLTVV.

CDR3 bases: TGTGCCAGCAACAAGGGGCGGGGGGGCAGGGATGAGCAGTTCTTC. Protein product: CASNKGRGGRDEQFF. This chain connects TRBV6-5 to TRBJ2-1; the match to TRBD2 covers 9 bases. Germline CDR1 MNHEY, CDR2 SVGAGI. Trimming at V came to 7 bases and at J to 8 bases, leaving 12 bases not matched to a gene. The CDR3 consists of 15 residues.

V is TRBV5-1 and J is TRBJ2-5; D unresolved. This CDR3 has 14 amino acids. Trimming left V 0 bases short and J 0 bases short, with 6 bases between. Per germline, CDR1 SGHRS and CDR2 YFSETQ. CDR3 sequence reads: CASSLEANQETQYF. The CDR3 coding sequence is TGCGCCAGCAGCTTGGAAGCAAACCAAGAGACCCAGTACTTC.

Comments on this clone: This same CDR3 is encoded by further DNA sequences in the sample. The chain employs TRBV6-5 and TRBJ2-3; D possibly matches TRBD1 or TRBD2 (5 bases each). Looked up from germline, CDR1 is MNHEY and CDR2 is SVGAGI. The V end lost 0 bases, the J end lost 6 bases, and 13 bases lay between the germline ends. The CDR3 covers 15 residues. This CDR3 is CASSYSSGTSDTQYF. The CDR3 nucleotides read TGTGCCAGCAGTTACTCGAGTGGGACCTCGGATACGCAGTATTTT.

J is TRBJ2-1 and V is TRBV25-1, with 7 positions matching TRBD1. Trimming at V came to 8 bases and at J to 4 bases, leaving 5 bases not matched to a gene. The CDR3 consists of 13 residues. Germline loops: CDR1 MGHDK, CDR2 SYGVNS. The CDR3: CASAWDRYNEQFF. CDR3 DNA: TGTGCCAGCGCGTGGGACAGATACAATGAGCAGTTCTTC.

The CDR3 nucleotides read TGTGCCATCAGTGAGCAGGGCAACTCTGGAAACACCATATATTTT. This sequence encodes CAISEQGNSGNTIYF. The chain couples TRBV10-3 to TRBJ1-3; D perhaps matches TRBD1 (5 bases). V lost 2 bases to trimming and J lost 0 bases, with 8 bases between them. This CDR3 has 15 amino acids. Germline CDR1 and CDR2: ENHRY and SYGVKD.

The chain couples TRBV6-6 to TRBJ2-5; 12 bases are shared with TRBD2. V was clipped by 7 bases and J by 5 bases; unmatched bases: 2. Germline V gene lookup returns CDR1 MNHNY and CDR2 SVGAGI (reference sequence). The CDR3 covers 13 residues. CDR3 in DNA: TGTGCCAGCATCCTAGCGGGGGGGGAGACCCAGTACTTC. This translates into CASILAGGETQYF.

The genes are TRBV29-1 and TRBJ2-1, with D perhaps matching TRBD2 (5 bases). Trimming took off 2 bases at V and 9 bases at J, with 17 bases between the two ends. Germline lookup yields CDR1 SQVTM and CDR2 ANQGSEA. The CDR3 runs to 14 residues. The CDR3, as DNA: TGCAGCGTTGAAAGGCGGGCAGGTTTAAGTGAGCAGTTCTTC. Translation gives CSVERRAGLSEQFF.

V is TRBV2 and J is TRBJ2-7; 7 bases agree with TRBD1. Per germline, CDR1 SNHLY and CDR2 FYNNEI. Trimming at V came to 8 bases and at J to 1 base, leaving 11 bases not matched to a gene. This CDR3 spans 15 amino acids. CDR3 sequence reads: CASRLQTGISYEQYF. The CDR3 bases are TGTGCCAGCCGACTCCAGACAGGGATTTCCTACGAGCAGTACTTC.

The CDR3 bases are TGTGCCAGCAGCTACAAAGCCGGGACAGGGACTTCCTACGAGCAGTACTTC. Translated: CASSYKAGTGTSYEQYF. The rearrangement links TRBV11-2 to TRBJ2-7; 9 bases align to TRBD1. CDR3 size: 17 residues. Germline CDR1 is SGHAT and CDR2 is FQNNGV. The V segment lost 4 bases and the J segment 1 base; nucleotides outside the gene matches: 11.

The table lists this clone with a count of one. The chain has TRBV7-2 and TRBJ2-7, with D tentatively TRBD2 (5 bases). V was cut by 6 bases and J by 7 bases, with 16 bases left in between. There are 13 residues in the CDR3. Germline loops: CDR1 SGHTA, CDR2 FQGNSA. The CDR3 loop is CASSLGQVAEQYF. DNA of the CDR3: TGTGCCAGCAGTCTAGGTCAGGTAGCGGAGCAGTACTTC.

J is TRBJ2-3 and V is TRBV7-6, with TRBD2 identical over 7 bases. The CDR3 spans 15 residues. With 2 bases clipped from V and 4 bases from J, the junction kept 6 bases outside the gene matches. Germline V lookup: CDR1 SGHVS, CDR2 FNYEAQ. CDR3 region: CASSLIRGGADTQYF. The CDR3 bases are TGTGCCAGCAGCTTAATCCGGGGAGGGGCAGATACGCAGTATTTT.

The chain employs TRBV6-6 and TRBJ1-2; D is possibly TRBD1 (6 bases). The germline V gene encodes CDR1 MNHNY and CDR2 SVGAGI (reference sequence). This CDR3 comprises 14 residues. V dropped 6 bases and J dropped 0 bases, with 11 bases sitting between them. The CDR3 bases are TGTGCCAGCAGACCTACAGGGACTAACTATGGCTACACCTTC. Residues: CASRPTGTNYGYTF.

This clone was counted a few times. The chain joins TRBV10-1 to TRBJ2-7; perhaps TRBD1 as D (6 bases). The CDR3 contains 17 residues. V was trimmed by 6 bases and J by 7 bases, leaving 28 bases between them. Per the germline V gene, CDR1 is WNHNN and CDR2 is SYGVQD (reference sequence). In nucleotides, the CDR3 is TGCGCCAGCAGGGGGGACATTGGGCCTCAAGAGTTGTGTGAGCAGTACTTC. Its protein is CASRGDIGPQELCEQYF.

In its sample, this clone is medium-sized (0.01 to 0.1%). The chain is built from TRBV19 and TRBJ1-5, with D unresolved. In germline, CDR1 is LNHDA, CDR2 SQIVND (reference sequence). The V end lost 5 bases, the J end lost 0 bases, and 14 bases lay between the germline ends. The CDR3 loop spans 16 amino acids. The CDR3 DNA follows: TGTGCCAGTAGTCCTCACTGGCGATATAGCAATCAGCCCCAGCATTTT. Amino acid sequence: CASSPHWRYSNQPQHF.